The rows below give T cell receptor beta chains drawn from one sample of a study of PD-1 blockade in classical Hodgkin lymphoma. TCRdb's copy holds only in-frame clones and misses some; the assay was immunoSEQ multiplex PCR. The table includes fewer than 15,000 clones, about 80% detected once. Specimen: peripheral blood mononuclear cells (PBMCs), collected at baseline. These receptors were taken from a human donor with classical Hodgkin lymphoma. Each CDR3 is given with its conserved first and last residue. D genes are given only for firm matches. Size tells how often a clone was seen (once, few, many) or the class of an expanded clone, and some rows leave it out.

size | J | V | D | DNA | CDR3
NA | TRBJ1-2 | TRBV7-2 | NA | TGTGCCAGCAGCCTCCAATTAAAGGGAGGCTACACCTTC | CASSLQLKGGYTF
NA | TRBJ2-5 | TRBV5-1 | NA | TGCGCCAGCAGCTTGGGCTCAGTAGAGACCCAGTACTTC | CASSLGSVETQYF
NA | TRBJ2-3 | TRBV28 | TRBD2 | TGTGCCAGCACCCTGGGACTAGCGGGGGGGCCGGCGGACACAGATACGCAGTATTTT | CASTLGLAGGPADTDTQYF
NA | TRBJ2-7 | TRBV5-5 | NA | TGTGCCAGCAGCAACACGGTAGAGCAGTACTTC | CASSNTVEQYF
NA | TRBJ2-2 | TRBV5-1 | NA | TGCGCCAGCAGCTTGCGGGCAGACCAGGCCGGGGAGCTGTTTTTT | CASSLRADQAGELFF
NA | TRBJ2-6 | TRBV6-5 | NA | TGTGCCAGCAGGGCTCCGGGGGCCAACGTCCTGACTTTC | CASRAPGANVLTF
NA | TRBJ2-6 | TRBV5-1 | TRBD2 | TGCGCCAGCAGCTTGGCCGGGAGGGCTGGGGCCAACGTCCTGACTTTC | CASSLAGRAGANVLTF
NA | TRBJ2-2 | TRBV27 | NA | TGTGCCTCTACAAGAGCGGATACAATCGCGAACACCGGGGAGCTGTTTTTT | CASTRADTIANTGELFF
NA | TRBJ2-3 | TRBV12-5 | NA | TGTGCTAGTGGTTTTCTCGGACAGAACACAGATACGCAGTATTTT | CASGFLGQNTDTQYF
NA | TRBJ2-7 | TRBV10-3 | NA | TGTGCCATCAGGGAGACACTTTCCTACGAGCAGTACTTC | CAIRETLSYEQYF
NA | TRBJ2-7 | TRBV6-6 | TRBD1 | TGTGCCAGCAGTAATCCGGGACAGGGTTCCTACGAGCAGTACTTC | CASSNPGQGSYEQYF
NA | TRBJ1-1 | TRBV29-1 | NA | TGCAGCGCCCTCTTCGGCTACACTGAAGCTTTCTTT | CSALFGYTEAFF
few | TRBJ1-5 | TRBV10-3 | NA | TGTGCCATCAGAGACGGGACTCAGCCCCAGCATTTT | CAIRDGTQPQHF
NA | TRBJ2-2 | TRBV27 | NA | TGTGCCAGCCTCGGGAGGGGGCTTACCGGGGAGCTGTTTTTT | CASLGRGLTGELFF
NA | TRBJ2-7 | TRBV11-2 | NA | TGTGCCAGCAGCCCCCTTACCGAGCAGTACTTC | CASSPLTEQYF
few | TRBJ2-5 | TRBV5-1 | NA | TGCGCCAGCAGCTTGGGTGCCTTCCAAGAGACCCAGTACTTC | CASSLGAFQETQYF
NA | TRBJ2-7 | TRBV2 | NA | TGTGCCAGCACCTTTGTCCTAGGTAGGGCAGCCACCCACTACGAGCAGTACTTC | CASTFVLGRAATHYEQYF
few | TRBJ1-3 | TRBV5-5 | NA | TGTGCCAGCAGCTTGGGTACAACAGGGTTCTCTGGAAACACCATATATTTT | CASSLGTTGFSGNTIYF
NA | TRBJ1-2 | TRBV5-5 | NA | TGTGCCAGCAGCCGACCCGGGGGCGGCTATGGCTACACCTTC | CASSRPGGGYGYTF
NA | TRBJ2-7 | TRBV28 | TRBD2 | TGTGCCAGCAGCCCCGGCCGGGGGGCCTACGAGCAGTACTTC | CASSPGRGAYEQYF
few | TRBJ1-2 | TRBV4-2 | NA | TGTGCCAGCAGCCAAGCTCAGGGGCAGTCGTATGGCTACACCTTC | CASSQAQGQSYGYTF
NA | TRBJ1-3 | TRBV7-6 | NA | TGCGCCAGCAGCTCCAGACAGGGAAACACCATATATTTT | CASSSRQGNTIYF
NA | TRBJ1-2 | TRBV6-5 | TRBD1 | TGTGCCAGCAGTTATGCCAGGGGGGGCGGCTACACCTTC | CASSYARGGGYTF
NA | TRBJ1-3 | TRBV6-5 | NA | TGTGCCAGCAGTTACTCGAGTGCAGGGTTCGGAAACACCATATATTTT | CASSYSSAGFGNTIYF
NA | TRBJ2-2 | TRBV14 | TRBD1 | TGTGCCAGCAGCCAAGTCAGGGGGCTATCGGCCACCGGGGAGCTGTTTTTT | CASSQVRGLSATGELFF
NA | TRBJ1-2 | TRBV6-1 | TRBD1 | TGTGCCAGCAGTGAAATTCGGGACAGTAAGACCAACTATGGCTACACCTTC | CASSEIRDSKTNYGYTF
few | TRBJ2-7 | TRBV7-8 | TRBD2 | TGTGCCAGTACTAGCGGGGGCACCTACGAGCAGTACTTC | CASTSGGTYEQYF
NA | TRBJ1-2 | TRBV6-5 | TRBD1 | TGTGCCGTTCGGGACAGGGGGAAAAGGAACCATGGCTACACCTTC | CAVRDRGKRNHGYTF
few | TRBJ1-2 | TRBV11-2 | TRBD1 | TGTGCCAGCAGCTTAATCGGACAGGGAGTCTATGGCTACACCTTC | CASSLIGQGVYGYTF
NA | TRBJ1-5 | TRBV11-2 | TRBD1 | TGTGCCAGCAGCTTCGGGACAGGGGGTAATCAGCCCCAGCATTTT | CASSFGTGGNQPQHF
NA | TRBJ1-4 | TRBV10-3 | NA | TGTGCCATCAGGGACAGTGCAACTAATGAAAAACTGTTTTTT | CAIRDSATNEKLFF
NA | TRBJ2-1 | TRBV19 | NA | TGTGCCAGTAGTATAGAAAAGTTACAGGGCTACAATGAGCAGTTCTTC | CASSIEKLQGYNEQFF
NA | TRBJ1-1 | TRBV18 | NA | TGTGCCAGCTCACCACCGGGGGGCGTAGGCGCTTTCTTT | CASSPPGGVGAFF
NA | TRBJ1-2 | TRBV2 | NA | TGTGCCAGCAGTCACAGGGCTAACTATGGCTACACCTTC | CASSHRANYGYTF
NA | TRBJ1-2 | TRBV7-9 | NA | TGTGCCAGCAGCCTCGGACTGACCTATGGCTACACCTTC | CASSLGLTYGYTF
NA | TRBJ2-3 | TRBV7-3 | NA | TGTGCCAGCAGCTTGGGGGCTTCCCCTTTCACAGATACGCAGTATTTT | CASSLGASPFTDTQYF
NA | TRBJ2-2 | TRBV4-2 | NA | TGTGCCAGCAGCCAAGAAGACAGGCCGCCCGGGGAGCTGTTTTTT | CASSQEDRPPGELFF
NA | TRBJ1-4 | TRBV28 | NA | TGTGCCAGCAGGACGACAGGTAGAAATGAAAAACTGTTTTTT | CASRTTGRNEKLFF
NA | TRBJ2-7 | TRBV18 | NA | TGTGCCAGCTCACCAGCCAGCTCCTACGAGCAGTACTTC | CASSPASSYEQYF
once | TRBJ1-3 | TRBV5-1 | TRBD1 | TGCGCCAGCAGCGTACAGGGGGTGAGGTCTGGAAACACCATATATTTT | CASSVQGVRSGNTIYF
NA | TRBJ2-3 | TRBV7-2 | TRBD2 | TGTGCCAGCAGCTTAGCGGGCGGGGGGCTTAAAGATACGCAGTATTTT | CASSLAGGGLKDTQYF
NA | TRBJ1-5 | TRBV6-1 | NA | TGTGCCAGCAGTGAAGCAAGCGGGGGGAATCAGCCCCAGCATTTT | CASSEASGGNQPQHF
NA | TRBJ1-3 | TRBV28 | NA | TGTGCCAGCAGTTTAGTCCAGATTTCTGGAAACACCATATATTTT | CASSLVQISGNTIYF
NA | TRBJ2-7 | TRBV27 | NA | TGTGCCAGCAGTTTATCGGGGTCCTACGAGCAGTACTTC | CASSLSGSYEQYF
NA | TRBJ1-6 | TRBV28 | NA | TGTGCCAGCAGACTTTACTCCTATAATTCACCCCTCCACTTT | CASRLYSYNSPLHF
NA | TRBJ1-1 | TRBV27 | NA | TGTGCCAGCAGTTTATACATCGAGAACACTGAAGCTTTCTTT | CASSLYIENTEAFF
NA | TRBJ1-1 | TRBV28 | TRBD1 | TGTGCCAGCAGTTCACAGGGGCAATTGAGTGAAGCTTTCTTT | CASSSQGQLSEAFF
few | TRBJ1-4 | TRBV30 | TRBD1 | TGTGCCTGGAGTGTCGGCAGGGGGGTGACTAATGAAAAACTGTTTTTT | CAWSVGRGVTNEKLFF
NA | TRBJ2-1 | TRBV18 | TRBD2 | TGTGCCAGCTCACCTGGACTAGCGGGGATACGTGAGCAGTTCTTC | CASSPGLAGIREQFF
NA | TRBJ2-3 | TRBV5-4 | NA | TGTGCCAGCAGCCTAAGCACAGATACGCAGTATTTT | CASSLSTDTQYF
NA | TRBJ2-1 | TRBV27 | TRBD2 | TGTGCCAGCAGTAGGTCTAGCGGTTACAATGAGCAGTTCTTC | CASSRSSGYNEQFF
NA | TRBJ2-1 | TRBV5-4 | NA | TGTGCCAGCAGCTTGGACAGAGGCTCCTACAATGAGCAGTTCTTC | CASSLDRGSYNEQFF
few | TRBJ1-5 | TRBV4-3 | NA | TGCGCCAGCAGCCAAGATTTGCGGGGAGGGAATCAGCCCCAGCATTTT | CASSQDLRGGNQPQHF
NA | TRBJ1-1 | TRBV10-3 | NA | TGTGCCAGTTCCCTACTTGGCACTGAAGCTTTCTTT | CASSLLGTEAFF